This T cell receptor beta chain was captured in a study of Ad26.COV2.S vaccination and SARS-CoV-2 variants. Study conclusions and caveats: People who got the vaccine or the placebo had similar non-spike TCR breadth.

To note about this clone: What it binds is not known.

The CDR3 has 15 amino acids. The germline V gene has CDR1 LGHNA and CDR2 YSLEER. Trimming cost V 3 bases and J 4 bases, with 15 bases left between them. Libraries were prepared by immunoSEQ multiplex PCR; TCRdb keeps only in-frame clonotypes and omits some of them. The data show 300,000 to 400,000 clones, under 90% seen once. Treatment denoted: around 19 received Ad26.COV2.S at low or high dose, single or two shots; roughly five received placebo; per-sample allocation not given. Specimens were obtained on day 63 following the first vaccine or placebo injection. The TCR sequence derives from a person aged 18-65 years who received the Ad26.COV2.S COVID-19 vaccine or a placebo. The sequencing here drew on peripheral blood, taken in a trial of Ad26.COV2.S vaccine versus placebo. The chain is built from TRBV4-3 and TRBJ1-2; D gene unclear. CDR3 bases: TGCGCCAGCAGCCAGGCTAGGATAGAATTCTATGGCTACACCTTC. It codes for CASSQARIEFYGYTF.